What follows are 25 T cell receptor beta chains derived from one specimen sequenced in a study of spatial heterogeneity in lung cancer. MiXCR, applied by TCRdb to the 5' RACE reads, yields one record per CDR3 protein. The sample shows 110,000 or so distinct CDR3 sequences, 10% to 14% of them seen only once. Documented time point: blood at routine non-recurrence follow-up after resection. This material consisted of PBMCs, taken at follow-up. These receptors were taken from a female donor with early-stage non-small cell lung cancer.

This clonotype has at least ten counts. The V and J genes are TRBV9 and TRBJ2-5; D gene ambiguous. The CDR3 runs to 15 residues. Trimming left V 3 bases short and J 8 bases short, with 20 bases between. Germline V lookup: CDR1 SGDLS, CDR2 YYNGEE. The CDR3: CASSDDMGPVETQYF. DNA of the CDR3: TGTGCCAGCAGCGACGACATGGGCCCGGTGGAAACCCAGTACTTC.

The table lists this clonotype with many counts. The rearrangement uses TRBV6-2 or TRBV6-3 and TRBJ2-1; 10 nucleotides align to TRBD2. The CDR3 spans 15 residues. J lost 3 bases, V lost 6 bases, and 5 bases had no gene match. Per the germline V gene, CDR1 is MNHEY and CDR2 is SVGEGT. CDR3 nucleotide sequence: TGTGCCAGCAGCTCGCTAGCGGGAGACTACAATGAGCAGTTCTTC. This sequence encodes CASSSLAGDYNEQFF.

This clonotype has more than one count but fewer than ten. The V gene is TRBV20-1, the J gene TRBJ1-3, with 8 bases matching TRBD1. The CDR3 covers 14 residues. V shed 3 bases, J shed 3 bases, and the junction held 4 bases outside the gene matches. Germline V gene data show CDR1 as DFQATT and CDR2 as SNEGSKA (reference sequence). This CDR3 is CSASRTGRGNTIYF. The CDR3 DNA reads TGCAGTGCTAGCAGGACAGGGCGTGGAAACACCATATATTTT.

CDR3 sequence: CASSSRQGQNIQYF. CDR3 sequence (DNA): TGTGCCAGCAGTTCCCGACAGGGTCAAAACATTCAGTACTTC. This chain joins TRBV2 and TRBJ2-4, with 7 bases identical to TRBD1. The trim removed 5 bases at V and 5 bases at J, leaving 6 bases unmatched. Germline V gene data show CDR1 as SNHLY and CDR2 as FYNNEI. The CDR3 contains 14 residues.

This rearrangement joins TRBV6-6 to TRBJ2-2, with D tentatively TRBD1 or TRBD2 (6 bases each). Germline CDR1 is MNHNY and CDR2 is SVGAGI (reference sequence). Trimming took off 4 bases at V and 2 bases at J, with 17 bases between the two ends. The CDR3 has 17 amino acids. The CDR3 coding sequence is TGTGCCAGCAGTTGGGGGGCCGGACAGCTCAACACCGGGGAGCTGTTTTTT. Its translation: CASSWGAGQLNTGELFF.

This chain connects TRBV12-3 or TRBV12-4 to TRBJ2-3; D not resolved. The CDR3 spans 16 residues. V was pared by 5 bases and J by 0 bases, with 15 bases between. CDR3 in amino acids: CASSMLGYSSTDTQYF. The CDR3 DNA follows: TGTGCCAGCAGTATGCTAGGCTACAGCAGCACAGATACGCAGTATTTT.

This clonotype appeared a few times. J is TRBJ2-2 and V is TRBV20-1, with 7 bases that match TRBD2. V lost 2 bases, J lost 5 bases, and 11 bases stayed unmatched. CDR1 and CDR2 from the germline V gene are DFQATT and SNEGSKA (reference sequence). This CDR3 has 16 residues. CDR3 protein: CSARKASGGGTGELFF. The CDR3 nucleotides read TGCAGTGCTAGAAAGGCTAGCGGTGGCGGGACCGGGGAGCTGTTTTTT.

This clonotype showed up just a few times. This sequence joins TRBV5-6 and TRBJ2-6, with unresolved D. The CDR3 loop spans 13 amino acids. CDR1 and CDR2 (germline): SGHDT, YYEEEE. V was clipped by 0 bases and J by 9 bases, with 7 bases between them. The CDR3 reads CASSLDRSNVLTF. In nucleotides, the CDR3 is TGTGCCAGCAGCTTGGACAGAAGCAACGTCCTGACTTTC.

This clonotype was recorded at least ten times. The chain links TRBV29-1 to TRBJ1-5, with D perhaps matching TRBD1 (6 bases). Germline CDR1 reads SQVTM; CDR2 reads ANQGSEA. This CDR3 is built from 13 residues. V shed 4 bases and J shed 5 bases, with 12 bases lying between them. DNA of the CDR3: TGCAGCGTTGGACAGGACCTGTATCAGCCCCAGCATTTT. Its protein is CSVGQDLYQPQHF.

V usage is TRBV19 and J usage is TRBJ2-1; the D gene could be TRBD1 or TRBD2 (5 bases each). Germline V gene lookup returns CDR1 LNHDA and CDR2 SQIVND (reference sequence). CDR3 length: 13 residues. Trimming shortened V by 4 bases and J by 6 bases, and 10 bases separated the two germline ends. CDR3 sequence (DNA): TGTGCCAGTAGTAAACATGGGGGCAATGAGCAGTTCTTC. Translation: CASSKHGGNEQFF. The full variable domain, completed using reference TRBV19 and TRBJ2-1, is DGGITQSPKYLFRKEGQNVTLSCEQNLNHDAMYWYRQDPGQGLRLIYYSQIVNDFQKGDIAEGYSVSREKKESFPLTVTSAQKNPTAFYLCASSKHGGNEQFFGPGTRLTVL.

The chain carries TRBV9 and TRBJ2-1; D gene uncertain. The CDR3 has 13 residues. V gave up 0 bases and J gave up 1 base, with 2 bases separating them. Per the germline V gene, CDR1 is SGDLS and CDR2 is YYNGEE. The CDR3 loop reads CASSVGSYNEQFF. Here the CDR3 DNA reads TGTGCCAGCAGCGTAGGATCCTACAATGAGCAGTTCTTC. Full variable domain (rest looked up from reference TRBV9 and TRBJ2-1): DSGVTQTPKHLITATGQRVTLRCSPRSGDLSVYWYQQSLDQGLQFLIQYYNGEERAKGNILERFSAQQFPDLHSELNLSSLELGDSALYFCASSVGSYNEQFFGPGTRLTVL.

This clonotype was observed a few times. The chain links TRBV10-2 to TRBJ2-4; the match to TRBD2 covers 8 bases. Germline loops: CDR1 WSHSY, CDR2 SAAADI. The CDR3 spans 19 residues. V lost 2 bases, J lost 1 base, and 13 bases stayed unmatched. CDR3: CASSETSGSIRGAKNIQYF. In DNA, the CDR3 is TGCGCCAGCAGTGAGACTAGCGGCTCCATCAGGGGTGCCAAAAACATTCAGTACTTC.

This clonotype has a count of ten or more. The chain couples TRBV29-1 to TRBJ2-1; D may be TRBD1 or TRBD2 (6 bases each). From germline, CDR1 is SQVTM and CDR2 ANQGSEA. The CDR3 has 15 amino acids. Trimming left V 3 bases short and J 4 bases short, with 16 bases between. The CDR3 nucleotides are TGCAGCGTTGACGGGGGCGCGGGTGTTTACAATGAGCAGTTCTTC. Translated, it gives CSVDGGAGVYNEQFF.

The chain is built from TRBV7-3 and TRBJ2-7; D is unresolved. Germline V gives CDR1 SGHTA, CDR2 FQGTGA. V was shortened by 2 bases and J by 0 bases, with 8 bases between the two germline ends. This CDR3 has 14 residues. The CDR3 reads CASSLPSSSYEQYV. The CDR3 DNA reads as TGTGCCAGCAGCTTACCATCTAGCTCCTACGAGCAGTACGTC.

This clonotype was seen only a few times. The chain couples TRBV7-2 to TRBJ2-1, with 10 nucleotides matching TRBD2. The CDR3 has 15 residues. CDR1 is SGHTA and CDR2 is FQGNSA in the germline V gene. After removal of 0 bases from V and 8 bases from J, the junction contained 4 bases not matched to a gene. CDR3: CASSLAAGGPDEQFF. CDR3 coding DNA: TGTGCCAGCAGCTTAGCAGCGGGAGGGCCCGATGAGCAGTTCTTC.

This clonotype was seen only a few times. The chain couples TRBV5-1 to TRBJ2-1; 8 nucleotides agree with TRBD2. The CDR3 spans 16 residues. Germline CDR1 reads SGHRS; CDR2 reads YFSETQ. With 4 bases clipped from V and 2 bases from J, the junction kept 8 bases outside the gene matches. The CDR3 protein is CASSTPEREPYNEQFF. The CDR3 region has the DNA TGCGCCAGCAGCACTCCAGAGCGGGAGCCCTACAATGAGCAGTTCTTC.

This clonotype appeared many times. The chain combines TRBV29-1 with TRBJ1-5, with D hard to call. Germline values: CDR1 SQVTM, CDR2 ANQGSEA. The CDR3 consists of 14 residues. The germline V and J ends were trimmed by 4 bases and 2 bases, with 12 bases remaining between them. This CDR3 is CSVVWEPGNQPQHF. The CDR3 nucleotides read TGCAGCGTTGTTTGGGAACCTGGCAATCAGCCCCAGCATTTT.

This clonotype has at least ten counts. V is TRBV24-1 and J is TRBJ2-3; TRBD2 matches 16 bases. V dropped 5 bases and J dropped 4; count of bases not matched to a gene: 5. This CDR3 region has 17 residues. Germline assignment: CDR1 KGHDR and CDR2 SFDVKD. Written as DNA, the CDR3 is TGTGCCACCAGTGTGGGGACTAGCGGGAGGGCCTCAGATACGCAGTATTTT. This codes for CATSVGTSGRASDTQYF.

The V gene is TRBV19, the J gene TRBJ2-3; 7 bases fit TRBD2. Germline-derived CDR1 and CDR2 are LNHDA and SQIVND (reference sequence). This CDR3 region has 17 residues. V lost 0 bases and J lost 4; bases outside the gene matches: 10. This CDR3 reads CASSIEGGSSFADTQYF. The CDR3 bases are TGTGCCAGTAGTATAGAGGGCGGGAGTTCCTTCGCAGATACGCAGTATTTT. The variable domain in full, completed from reference TRBV19 and TRBJ2-3, reads DGGITQSPKYLFRKEGQNVTLSCEQNLNHDAMYWYRQDPGQGLRLIYYSQIVNDFQKGDIAEGYSVSREKKESFPLTVTSAQKNPTAFYLCASSIEGGSSFADTQYFGPGTRLTVL.

The gene calls are TRBV5-8 and TRBJ1-5; D unclear. The V end was cut by 5 bases, the J end by 9 bases, with 12 bases between. The CDR3 runs 12 residues. Per germline, CDR1 SGHTS and CDR2 YDEGEE. The CDR3 DNA sequence: TGTGCCAGCAGAGGATCAGTATCGCCCCAGCATTTT. Protein sequence: CASRGSVSPQHF.

The table lists this clonotype with a few counts. The chain carries TRBV19 and TRBJ2-1; D gene unclear. Trimming shortened V by 5 bases and J by 2 bases, and 13 bases separated the two germline ends. The germline CDR1 and CDR2 sequences are LNHDA and SQIVND (reference sequence). This CDR3 region has 15 residues. The CDR3 spells CASSPLGGPYNEQFF. The CDR3 nucleotides read TGTGCCAGTAGTCCTTTGGGCGGACCCTACAATGAGCAGTTCTTC.

This chain connects TRBV2 to TRBJ1-4, with D maybe TRBD1 (5 bases). Germline assignment: CDR1 SNHLY and CDR2 FYNNEI. CDR3 length: 14 residues. Deletions cut 10 bases from V and 6 bases from J, with 18 bases between. The CDR3 protein is CATRRRGGDEKLFF. The CDR3 DNA reads TGTGCCACCAGAAGGCGGGGCGGGGATGAAAAACTGTTTTTT. Variable domain in full (rest from reference TRBV2 and TRBJ1-4): EPEVTQTPSHQVTQMGQEVILRCVPISNHLYFYWYRQILGQKVEFLVSFYNNEISEKSEIFDDQFSVERPDGSNFTLKIRSTKLEDSAMYFCATRRRGGDEKLFFGSGTQLSVL.

This clonotype appeared a few times. The V and J genes are TRBV7-2 and TRBJ1-2; TRBD1 agrees at 8 bases. J lost 3 bases, V lost 5 bases, and 2 bases had no gene match. Germline V gene data show CDR1 as SGHTA and CDR2 as FQGNSA. This CDR3 comprises 13 residues. DNA of the CDR3: TGTGCCAGCAGCCCGGACAGGGACTATGGCTACACCTTC. This translates into CASSPDRDYGYTF.

This clonotype was picked up a small number of times. The gene calls are TRBV27 and TRBJ2-1; D unclear. Germline V gives CDR1 MNHEY, CDR2 SMNVEV (reference sequence). CDR3 length: 13 residues. The V gene lost 6 bases and the J gene lost 8 bases, with 14 bases spanning the gap. CDR3 DNA sequence: TGTGCCAGCAGCTTTCCTCCCCTCTATGAGCAGTTCTTC. Translation gives CASSFPPLYEQFF.

J is TRBJ1-1 and V is TRBV10-2; the D gene is possibly TRBD1 (6 bases). Germline V gives CDR1 WSHSY, CDR2 SAAADI. This CDR3 has 14 residues. V was pared by 6 bases and J by 3 bases, with 14 bases between. The CDR3 protein is CASRFTGRDTEAFF. The CDR3 DNA sequence: TGCGCCAGCAGATTTACAGGGAGGGACACTGAAGCTTTCTTT.